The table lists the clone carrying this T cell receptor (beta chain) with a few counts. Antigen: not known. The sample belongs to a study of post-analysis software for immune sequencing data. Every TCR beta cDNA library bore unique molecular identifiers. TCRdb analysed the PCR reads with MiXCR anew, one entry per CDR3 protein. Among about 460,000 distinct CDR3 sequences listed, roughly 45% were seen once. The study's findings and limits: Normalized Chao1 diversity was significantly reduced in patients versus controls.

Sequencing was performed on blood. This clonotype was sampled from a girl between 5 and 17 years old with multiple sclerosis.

The CDR3 DNA reads TGTGCCAGCAGCCAAGCGGACAGCCAAGAGACCCAGTACTTC. It encodes CASSQADSQETQYF. This chain links TRBV3-1 with TRBJ2-5, with D perhaps TRBD1 (6 bases). Germline CDR1 is LGHDT and CDR2 is YNNKEL (reference sequence). Trimming left V 1 base short and J 1 base short, with 7 bases between. This CDR3 region has 14 residues.